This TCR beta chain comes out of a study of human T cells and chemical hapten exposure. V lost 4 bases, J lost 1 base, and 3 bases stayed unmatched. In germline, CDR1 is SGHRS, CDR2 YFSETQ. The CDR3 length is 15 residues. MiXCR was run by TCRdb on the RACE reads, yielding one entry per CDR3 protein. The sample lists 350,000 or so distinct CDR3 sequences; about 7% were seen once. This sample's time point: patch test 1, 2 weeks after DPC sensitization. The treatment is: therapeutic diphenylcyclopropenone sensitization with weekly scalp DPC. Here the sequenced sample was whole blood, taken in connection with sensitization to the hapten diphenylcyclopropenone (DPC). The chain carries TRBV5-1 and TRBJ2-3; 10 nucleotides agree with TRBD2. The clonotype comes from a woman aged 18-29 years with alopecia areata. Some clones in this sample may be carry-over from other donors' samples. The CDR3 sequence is CASSRGTSGTDTQYF. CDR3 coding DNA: TGCGCCAGCAGCCGAGGGACTAGCGGCACAGATACGCAGTATTTT. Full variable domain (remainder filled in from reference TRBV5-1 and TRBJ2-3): KAGVTQTPRYLIKTRGQQVTLSCSPISGHRSVSWYQQTPGQGLQFLFEYFSETQRNKGNFPGRFSGRQFSNSRSEMNVSTLELGDSALYLCASSRGTSGTDTQYFGPGTRLTVL.